A selection of T cell receptor beta chains follows, all from one sample in a study of blood T cell repertoires in COVID-19. Clones were read by immunoSEQ multiplex PCR, and TCRdb kept only the in-frame ones, dropping some. The profile shows 50,000 to 75,000 clones, roughly 91% of them singletons. What was sequenced was peripheral blood. These receptors came from a human donor in a cohort sampled during active COVID-19. CDR3s include the opening cysteine and the closing phenylalanine or tryptophan.

V	J	CDR3
TRBV10-3	TRBJ1-6	CAMREGGRSNSPLHF
TRBV3-1/TRBV3-2	TRBJ1-4	CASSHLQGNDEKLFF
TRBV4-3	TRBJ1-2	CASSQDRPGSNGYTF
TRBV10-3	TRBJ2-1	CAIRERGGTADDEQFF
TRBV5-4	TRBJ2-5	CASSPLILSQGGLKTQYF
TRBV6-5	TRBJ2-6	CASSYSASSGANVLTF
TRBV7-3	TRBJ2-1	CASSLLGTSGTYNEQFF
TRBV27	TRBJ2-7	CASSAGLATHEQYF
TRBV19	TRBJ2-7	CASSIGGGLSYEQYF
TRBV15	TRBJ2-1	CATSRVPAGSSYNEQFF
TRBV5-4	TRBJ2-5	CASSPRGSGQETQYF
TRBV27	TRBJ2-7	CASSFGRQIVYEQYF
TRBV30	TRBJ1-4	CAWAPGQGATNEKLFF
TRBV19	TRBJ2-2	CASSIQVAGELFF
TRBV9	TRBJ2-3	CASSAGTSGGGDTQYF
TRBV30	TRBJ1-4	CAWSDWGATNEKLFF
TRBV2	TRBJ2-2	CASSEQGGGELFF